The present T cell receptor (beta chain) was sequenced within a study of siplizumab effects on memory and regulatory T cells. Using immunoSEQ multiplex PCR, the repertoire was profiled, and TCRdb retains in-frame clones only, with some absent. The data contain 26,000 or so clones, approximately 82% of them singletons. J was trimmed by 3 bases and V by 4 bases; bases with no gene match: 5. This CDR3 is 15 amino acids long. Germline V gene sequence: CDR1 LGHNA, CDR2 YNFKEQ. Sequences were obtained from memory CD4+ T cells sorted from blood. The V and J genes are TRBV4-2 and TRBJ2-1; TRBD1 matches at 8 bases. The receptor's source is a human donor in good health. CDR3 loop: CASSRPGQVYNEQFF. CDR3 nucleotides: TGTGCCAGCAGCCGCCCGGGACAGGTCTACAATGAGCAGTTCTTC.